The following is a T cell receptor beta chain sequence with its context. Its specificity is not known. This specimen belongs to a study of spatial heterogeneity in lung cancer. About the research overall: The count of detected beta-chain sequences consistently exceeded that of alpha-chain sequences. A unique TCR and UMI combination showed up more than ten times in raw reads, on average.

The CDR3 is made up of 11 amino acids. V lost 4 bases to trimming and J lost 12 bases, with 10 bases between them. Germline CDR1 MDHEN, CDR2 SYDVKM. Every TCR cDNA molecule carried a tag that served as a unique molecular identifier. From the 5' RACE reads, TCRdb called clonotypes with MiXCR, one entry per CDR3 protein. The sample has about 90,000 distinct CDR3 sequences, approximately 8.9% seen once. Study results and caveats: Compared with follow-up, resection was when ubiquitous expanded tumor TCRs appeared in blood more.

The time point: sample taken at primary tumor resection. Whole RNA was taken from tumor, nontumor lung or frozen PBMC; it was then sequenced unsorted. Sequencing was performed on PBMCs, taken at surgery. The receptor was derived from a male donor with early-stage non-small cell lung cancer. This chain connects TRBV28 to TRBJ2-1, with D unclear. The CDR3, as DNA: TGTGCCAGCAGTTCCCGAACTGGGCAGTTCTTC. Translating gives CASSSRTGQFF.